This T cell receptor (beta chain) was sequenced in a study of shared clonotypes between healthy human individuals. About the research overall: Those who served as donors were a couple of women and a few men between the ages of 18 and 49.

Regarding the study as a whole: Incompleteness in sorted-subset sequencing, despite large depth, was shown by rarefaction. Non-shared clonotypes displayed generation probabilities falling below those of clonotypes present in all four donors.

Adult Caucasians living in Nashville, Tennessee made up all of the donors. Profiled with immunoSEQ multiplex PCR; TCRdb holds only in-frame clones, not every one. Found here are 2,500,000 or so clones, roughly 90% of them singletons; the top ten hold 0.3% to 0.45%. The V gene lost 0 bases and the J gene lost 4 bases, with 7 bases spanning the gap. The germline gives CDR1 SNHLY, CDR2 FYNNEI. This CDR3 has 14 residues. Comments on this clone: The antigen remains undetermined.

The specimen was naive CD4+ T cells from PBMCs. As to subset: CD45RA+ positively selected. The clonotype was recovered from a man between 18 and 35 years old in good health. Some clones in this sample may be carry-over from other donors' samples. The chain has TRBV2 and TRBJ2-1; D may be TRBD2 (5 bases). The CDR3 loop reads CASSEAGVYNEQFF. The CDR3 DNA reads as TGTGCCAGCAGTGAAGCGGGAGTTTACAATGAGCAGTTCTTC.